This T cell receptor (beta chain) was profiled in a study of siplizumab effects on memory and regulatory T cells. Overall study findings and caveats: The naive T cell population seemed more diverse than memory cells and seemed a major contributor to the alloresponse. Naive or memory phenotype was unassignable for roughly 75-97% of proliferating CD4+ or CD8+ clones.

V was trimmed by 7 bases and J by 1 base, leaving 10 bases between them. In germline, CDR1 is MNHEY, CDR2 SVGAGI. The CDR3 length is 14 residues. This clone was picked up one time. Its antigen remains unidentified. Here immunoSEQ multiplex PCR was the method, and the copy in TCRdb shows in-frame clones only, minus some. The sample records over 95,000 clones, 93% being singletons. The chain couples TRBV6-5 to TRBJ1-4; D perhaps matches TRBD1 (5 bases). Sequenced input: non-Treg CD4+ T cells sorted from blood. The origin of this receptor is a human donor in good health. CDR3 coding DNA: TGTGCCAGCACCCCGGGGGGAACTAATGAAAAACTGTTTTTT. Protein product: CASTPGGTNEKLFF.